The 15 T cell receptor beta chains reported below all come from one sample, sequenced in a study of blood T cell repertoires in COVID-19. Only in-frame clones appear in the TCRdb table, and some are missing; sequencing was by immunoSEQ multiplex PCR. The sample records over 200,000 clones, over 75% being singletons. The material sequenced was peripheral blood. The receptors were sampled from a man aged 40-49 years with active or convalescent COVID-19.

The chain couples TRBV5-5 to TRBJ2-6; TRBD2 matches at 7 bases. This CDR3 is 15 amino acids long. From germline, CDR1 is SGHKS and CDR2 YYEKEE (reference sequence). The ends lost 2 bases at V and 2 bases at J; junction bases unmatched: 1. The CDR3 loop is CASSFGGTGANVLTF. CDR3 DNA: TGTGCCAGCAGCTTCGGGGGGACTGGGGCCAACGTCCTGACTTTC.

The chain is built from TRBV5-1 and TRBJ2-5, with 10 bases lining up with TRBD2. This CDR3 contains 17 residues. Trimming removed 0 bases from V and 5 bases from J; junction bases left unmatched: 10. The germline gives CDR1 SGHRS, CDR2 YFSETQ. The CDR3 here is CASSLVRAGGPGETQYF. The CDR3 nucleotides read TGCGCCAGCAGCTTGGTCCGAGCGGGAGGGCCGGGGGAGACCCAGTACTTC.

Concerning this clone: Other DNA sequences of this sample code for an identical CDR3. The V call is TRBV19, the J call TRBJ1-2; D gene ambiguous. Trimming took off 3 bases at V and 0 bases at J, with 8 bases between the two ends. CDR3 length: 14 residues. Germline CDR1 LNHDA, CDR2 SQIVND (reference sequence). CDR3 nucleotides: TGTGCCAGTAGTATTGCCAGCGCTAACTATGGCTACACCTTC. It translates to CASSIASANYGYTF.

Only one count was recorded for this clone. The gene calls are TRBV28 and TRBJ2-5, with D possibly matching TRBD1 (5 bases). Germline CDR1 and CDR2: MDHEN and SYDVKM. The CDR3 runs 13 residues. The V gene lost 6 bases and the J gene lost 5 bases, with 13 bases spanning the gap. The DNA of the CDR3 is TGTGCCAGCAGGCTGGGGCGAGAGGAGACCCAGTACTTC. Translated, it gives CASRLGREETQYF.

The V call is TRBV7-9, the J call TRBJ1-1; TRBD1 aligns across 7 bases. The CDR3 has 16 residues. The ends lost 1 base at V and 2 bases at J; junction bases unmatched: 7. Looked up from germline, CDR1 is SEHNR and CDR2 is FQNEAQ (reference sequence). CDR3 residues: CASSLVDRSRNTEAFF. CDR3 DNA sequence: TGTGCCAGCAGCTTAGTGGACAGGAGCAGAAACACTGAAGCTTTCTTT.

The rearrangement joins TRBV5-1 to TRBJ2-7, with 7 bases matching TRBD1. Unmatched junction bases numbered 10, after V lost 5 bases and J lost 2 bases. CDR3 length equals 15 residues. Germline loops: CDR1 SGHRS, CDR2 YFSETQ. CDR3 residues: CASSPDRVITYEQYF. The CDR3 region has the DNA TGCGCCAGCAGTCCTGACAGGGTGATAACCTACGAGCAGTACTTC. The whole variable domain, filled in from reference TRBV5-1 and TRBJ2-7, reads KAGVTQTPRYLIKTRGQQVTLSCSPISGHRSVSWYQQTPGQGLQFLFEYFSETQRNKGNFPGRFSGRQFSNSRSEMNVSTLELGDSALYLCASSPDRVITYEQYFGPGTRLTVT.

This clone occurred once. The chain uses TRBV6-5 and TRBJ2-3; weak D call: TRBD2 (5 bases). The V gene's germline CDR1 is MNHEY and CDR2 SVGAGI. This CDR3 has 13 amino acids. The V end was cut by 6 bases, the J end by 7 bases, with 14 bases between. CDR3: CASSPSDWNTQYF. DNA of the CDR3: TGTGCCAGCAGCCCCTCGGACTGGAATACGCAGTATTTT.

The V gene is TRBV27, the J gene TRBJ2-7, with unresolved D. CDR1 and CDR2 (germline): MNHEY, SMNVEV (reference sequence). The CDR3 loop spans 16 amino acids. Trimming removed 5 bases at V and 0 bases at J, with 17 bases between. CDR3 nucleotide sequence: TGTGCCAGCAGTACCGCCGACGGAGCCAGCTCCTACGAGCAGTACTTC. This translates into CASSTADGASSYEQYF.

The rearrangement links TRBV19 to TRBJ2-1; 9 bases fit TRBD1. This CDR3 region has 17 residues. V lost 5 bases, J lost 5 bases, and 13 bases stayed unmatched. Germline V lookup: CDR1 LNHDA, CDR2 SQIVND (reference sequence). In nucleotides, the CDR3 is TGTGCCAGTAGTTCGTTGCTCGGGACAGGGATGAACAATGAGCAGTTCTTC. Its protein is CASSSLLGTGMNNEQFF.

CDR3 nucleotide sequence: TGTGCCAGCCATTGGACAGCTCCTAATGAAAAACTGTTTTTT. Its protein product is CASHWTAPNEKLFF. The gene calls are TRBV2 and TRBJ1-4; perhaps TRBD1 as D (6 bases). The CDR3 has 14 amino acids. Germline V gene sequence: CDR1 SNHLY, CDR2 FYNNEI. The ends were cut back, 8 bases at V and 3 bases at J, with 13 bases in the middle. The full variable domain, in which reference TRBV2 and TRBJ1-4 provide the parts outside the CDR3, is EPEVTQTPSHQVTQMGQEVILRCVPISNHLYFYWYRQILGQKVEFLVSFYNNEISEKSEIFDDQFSVERPDGSNFTLKIRSTKLEDSAMYFCASHWTAPNEKLFFGSGTQLSVL.

The chain employs TRBV5-8 and TRBJ1-5; TRBD1 matches at 7 bases. Germline CDR1 SGHTS, CDR2 YDEGEE. J gave up 0 bases and V 3 bases, and 15 bases lay outside the gene matches. There are 19 residues in the CDR3. The CDR3 DNA is TGTGCCAGCAGCTCCCGACAGGGTAGCGGGGTTTATAGCAATCAGCCCCAGCATTTT. Its translation is CASSSRQGSGVYSNQPQHF.

The V and J genes are TRBV5-6 and TRBJ1-1; D call uncertain. The germline V and J ends were trimmed by 2 bases and 6 bases, with 11 bases remaining between them. Germline CDR1 reads SGHDT; CDR2 reads YYEEEE. The CDR3 consists of 13 residues. The CDR3 region is CASSFSSNSEAFF. The DNA of the CDR3 is TGTGCCAGCAGCTTCTCCTCAAACTCTGAAGCTTTCTTT.

Note on this clone: Other nucleotide sequences in the sample specify the same CDR3. V usage is TRBV27 and J usage is TRBJ2-7; D is perhaps TRBD2 (5 bases). Deletions cut 3 bases from V and 0 bases from J, with 6 bases between. This CDR3 comprises 13 residues. Germline CDR1 reads MNHEY; CDR2 reads SMNVEV (reference sequence). CDR3 sequence (DNA): TGTGCCAGCAGTTTTGCGGGCTCCTACGAGCAGTACTTC. As protein: CASSFAGSYEQYF.

The chain employs TRBV30 and TRBJ1-2; the D gene is possibly TRBD1 (6 bases). CDR3 length equals 16 residues. Germline-derived CDR1 and CDR2 are GTSNPN and SVGIG (reference sequence). V was cut by 4 bases and J by 1 base, with 19 bases left in between. CDR3 bases: TGTGCCTGGACCGGAGGAACAGGGCCAATTAACTATGGCTACACCTTC. Translating gives CAWTGGTGPINYGYTF. Full variable domain (remainder filled in from reference TRBV30 and TRBJ1-2): SQTIHQWPATLVQPVGSPLSLECTVEGTSNPNLYWYRQAAGRGLQLLFYSVGIGQISSEVPQNLSASRPQDRQFILSSKKLLLSDSGFYLCAWTGGTGPINYGYTFGSGTRLTVV.

The rearrangement joins TRBV7-6 to TRBJ2-2; D possibly corresponds to TRBD2 (7 bases). The CDR3 spans 15 residues. CDR1 and CDR2 (germline): SGHVS, FNYEAQ. Trimming took off 3 bases at V and 2 bases at J, with 10 bases between the two ends. CDR3 sequence: CASSFGGANTGELFF. The CDR3 region has the DNA TGTGCCAGCAGCTTTGGGGGGGCCAACACCGGGGAGCTGTTTTTT.